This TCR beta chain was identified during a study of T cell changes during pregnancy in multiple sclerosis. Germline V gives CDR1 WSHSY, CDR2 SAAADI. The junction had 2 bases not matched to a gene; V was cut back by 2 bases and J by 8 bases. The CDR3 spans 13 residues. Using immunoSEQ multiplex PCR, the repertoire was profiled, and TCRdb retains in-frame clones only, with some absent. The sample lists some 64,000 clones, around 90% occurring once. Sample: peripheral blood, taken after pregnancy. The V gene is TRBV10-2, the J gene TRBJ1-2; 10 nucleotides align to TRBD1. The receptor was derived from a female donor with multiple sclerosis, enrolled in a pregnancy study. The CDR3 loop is CASSEGTGEGYTF. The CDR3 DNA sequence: TGCGCCAGCAGTGAGGGGACAGGGGAGGGCTACACCTTC.